These 14 T cell receptor beta chains share one sample of origin, sequenced in a study of T cell responses to AZD1222 COVID-19 vaccine (dated by TCRdb to the early 2020s). Library preparation was by the immunoSEQ multiplex PCR assay. Drawn from immuneACCESS, this table holds only the in-frame rearrangements with V and J called that TCRdb kept. Clones are partly lost; checked studies trace under half to an unresolved V gene and leave the rest unexplained. The sample table records 80,000 to 100,000 clones; 80% to 90% of these occur just once. About 2.5% of the sample is in the top ten clones. The time point label of this sample denotes: about 28 days (+/-7) after the second vaccine dose. This material consisted of peripheral blood, taken 28 days after the second AZD1222 dose. These receptors originate from an adult who received the AZD1222 COVID-19 vaccine.

The chain combines TRBV5-5 with TRBJ1-2; 11 bases line up with TRBD1. Germline V gives CDR1 SGHKS, CDR2 YYEKEE (reference sequence). After removal of 4 bases from V and 0 bases from J, the junction contained 8 bases not matched to a gene. The CDR3 loop spans 17 amino acids. Here the CDR3 reads CASSIWTGGASNYGYTF. CDR3 DNA: TGTGCCAGCAGCATATGGACAGGGGGCGCGTCTAACTATGGCTACACCTTC.

The chain carries TRBV18 and TRBJ2-1; the D is unclear. Germline V gene data show CDR1 as KGHSH and CDR2 as LQKENI. Deletions cut 1 base from V and 0 bases from J, with 10 bases between. The CDR3 loop spans 16 amino acids. The CDR3 is CASSPRQTVSYNEQFF. As DNA, the CDR3 is TGTGCCAGCTCACCACGCCAGACTGTCTCCTACAATGAGCAGTTCTTC.

The chain is built from TRBV7-9 and TRBJ1-1; D may be TRBD1 (5 bases). V lost 5 bases and J lost 6, with 7 bases in between. The germline V gene encodes CDR1 SEHNR and CDR2 FQNEAQ (reference sequence). The CDR3 runs to 11 residues. CDR3 bases: TGTGCCAGCAGCGTGGGACCTGAAGCTTTCTTT. It codes for CASSVGPEAFF.

This chain uses TRBV19 with TRBJ1-5; no clear D. Germline values: CDR1 LNHDA, CDR2 SQIVND (reference sequence). This CDR3 is built from 15 residues. V gave up 0 bases and J gave up 2 bases, with 8 bases separating them. The CDR3 loop reads CASSIEGSGNQPQHF. The CDR3 DNA reads as TGTGCCAGTAGTATAGAGGGGAGTGGCAATCAGCCCCAGCATTTT.

The J gene is TRBJ2-1, the V gene TRBV5-1; D could derive from TRBD1 or TRBD2 (5 bases each). Trimming took off 0 bases at V and 9 bases at J, with 13 bases between the two ends. Looked up from germline, CDR1 is SGHRS and CDR2 is YFSETQ. The CDR3 contains 14 residues. The CDR3 loop reads CASSLGDGRGEQFF. Written as DNA, the CDR3 is TGCGCCAGCAGCTTGGGGGACGGACGAGGTGAGCAGTTCTTC.

The chain employs TRBV5-1 and TRBJ1-3; no reliable D call. Germline CDR1 SGHRS, CDR2 YFSETQ. V was shortened by 0 bases and J by 0 bases, with 10 bases between the two germline ends. The CDR3 is 16 amino acids. The CDR3 DNA is TGCGCCAGCAGCTTGGCCGCAGCTCGCTCTGGAAACACCATATATTTT. Translation: CASSLAAARSGNTIYF.

The rearrangement joins TRBV6-5 to TRBJ2-7; 7 bases are a match to TRBD2. Germline V lookup: CDR1 MNHEY, CDR2 SVGAGI. V was clipped by 0 bases and J by 3 bases; unmatched bases: 8. There are 16 residues in the CDR3. CDR3 nucleotide sequence: TGTGCCAGCAGTTACTCGATGCGACTAGCTTTCTACGAGCAGTACTTC. Its translation is CASSYSMRLAFYEQYF.

The chain employs TRBV24-1 and TRBJ1-1; TRBD1 matches 8 bases. The J segment lost 4 bases and the V segment lost 1 base, leaving 4 bases of the junction unmatched. Looked up from germline, CDR1 is KGHDR and CDR2 is SFDVKD. The CDR3 is 15 residues long. In nucleotides, the CDR3 is TGTGCCACCAGTGATTTTGCCAGGGGGCGCACTGAAGCTTTCTTT. Protein sequence: CATSDFARGRTEAFF.

The CDR3 region is CASSADGSGNTIYF. CDR3 nucleotides: TGTGCCAGCAGTGCGGACGGATCTGGAAACACCATATATTTT. The chain couples TRBV6-6 to TRBJ1-3; D is unresolved. This CDR3 contains 14 residues. Trimming removed 5 bases at V and 1 base at J, with 9 bases between. Germline-derived CDR1 and CDR2 are MNHNY and SVGAGI (reference sequence).

This clone was found a few times. The rearrangement uses TRBV6-6 and TRBJ2-5; 14 bases are shared with TRBD2. Germline CDR1 MNHNY, CDR2 SVGAGI (reference sequence). The CDR3 extends over 15 amino acids. The junction had 4 bases not matched to a gene; V was cut back by 5 bases and J by 5 bases. The CDR3 here is CASSGLAGGGETQYF. CDR3 nucleotide sequence: TGTGCCAGCAGTGGACTAGCGGGAGGTGGGGAGACCCAGTACTTC.

The chain is built from TRBV9 and TRBJ1-2; D ambiguous. In germline, CDR1 is SGDLS, CDR2 YYNGEE. The CDR3 totals 15 residues. The V and J ends lost 2 bases and 0 bases respectively, with 11 bases between them. The CDR3 bases are TGTGCCAGCAGCGTGGGCAGCTCAGCTAACTATGGCTACACCTTC. This encodes CASSVGSSANYGYTF.

This chain connects TRBV6-6 to TRBJ1-5, with 9 bases identical to TRBD1. V lost 4 bases, J lost 11 bases, and 12 bases stayed unmatched. Germline V CDR1 and CDR2: MNHNY, SVGAGI (reference sequence). The CDR3 consists of 15 residues. CDR3 protein: CASSSRQGESGAQHF. The CDR3 DNA reads TGTGCCAGCAGTTCCCGACAGGGGGAAAGTGGAGCCCAGCATTTT.

The rearrangement links TRBV6-2 or TRBV6-3 to TRBJ1-1; unclear D gene. Trimming pared 6 bases from V and 0 bases from J, leaving 11 bases between. This CDR3 region has 14 residues. Germline V lookup: CDR1 MNHEY, CDR2 SVGEGT. CDR3 coding DNA: TGTGCCAGCAGCCGGAGGGAATTGAACACTGAAGCTTTCTTT. Its protein product is CASSRRELNTEAFF.

V usage is TRBV27 and J usage is TRBJ2-7, with a weak D call TRBD2 (6 bases). V lost 6 bases and J 7 bases, leaving 13 bases between the germline ends. This CDR3 region has 12 residues. From germline, CDR1 is MNHEY and CDR2 SMNVEV (reference sequence). The CDR3 DNA sequence: TGTGCCAGCAGGACCGGGGGTGGAGAGCAGTACTTC. Amino acids: CASRTGGGEQYF.